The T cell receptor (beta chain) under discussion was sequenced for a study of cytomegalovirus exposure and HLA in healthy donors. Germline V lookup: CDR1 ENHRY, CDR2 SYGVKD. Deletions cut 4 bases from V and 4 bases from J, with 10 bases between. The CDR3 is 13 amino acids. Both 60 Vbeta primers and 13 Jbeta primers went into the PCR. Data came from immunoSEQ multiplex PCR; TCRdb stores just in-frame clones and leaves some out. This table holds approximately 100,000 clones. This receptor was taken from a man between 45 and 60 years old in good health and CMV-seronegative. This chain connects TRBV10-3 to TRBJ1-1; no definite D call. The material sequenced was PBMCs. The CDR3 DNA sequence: TGTGCCATCAGTGGAGGTGAGAGCACTGAAGCTTTCTTT. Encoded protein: CAISGGESTEAFF.